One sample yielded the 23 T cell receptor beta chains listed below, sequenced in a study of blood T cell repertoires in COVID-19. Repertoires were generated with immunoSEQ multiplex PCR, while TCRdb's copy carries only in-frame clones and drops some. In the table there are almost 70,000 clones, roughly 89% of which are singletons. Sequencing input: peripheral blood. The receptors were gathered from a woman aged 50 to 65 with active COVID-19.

CDR3 loop: CASSPRGPEPAGGGNEQFF. The CDR3, as DNA: TGCGCCAGCAGCCCAAGAGGTCCCGAGCCAGCGGGGGGGGGCAATGAGCAGTTCTTC. The chain carries TRBV4-1 and TRBJ2-1, with 10 nucleotides matching TRBD2. This CDR3 is built from 19 residues. V trimming: 4 bases; J trimming: 6 bases; junction bases outside the gene matches: 18. Germline-derived CDR1 and CDR2 are MGHRA and YSYEKL.

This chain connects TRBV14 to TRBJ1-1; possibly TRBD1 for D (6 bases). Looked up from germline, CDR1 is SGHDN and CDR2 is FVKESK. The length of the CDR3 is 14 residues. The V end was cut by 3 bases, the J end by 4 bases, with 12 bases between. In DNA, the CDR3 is TGTGCCAGCAGCCAGAGGACAGAAACCACTGAAGCTTTCTTT. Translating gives CASSQRTETTEAFF.

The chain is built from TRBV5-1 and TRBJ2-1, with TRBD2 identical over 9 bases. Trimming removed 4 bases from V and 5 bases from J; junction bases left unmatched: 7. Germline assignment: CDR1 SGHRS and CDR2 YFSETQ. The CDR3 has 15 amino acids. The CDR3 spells CASSPPTSGNNEQFF. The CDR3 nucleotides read TGCGCCAGCAGCCCCCCGACTAGCGGAAACAATGAGCAGTTCTTC. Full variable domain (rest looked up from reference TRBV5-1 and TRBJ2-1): KAGVTQTPRYLIKTRGQQVTLSCSPISGHRSVSWYQQTPGQGLQFLFEYFSETQRNKGNFPGRFSGRQFSNSRSEMNVSTLELGDSALYLCASSPPTSGNNEQFFGPGTRLTVL.

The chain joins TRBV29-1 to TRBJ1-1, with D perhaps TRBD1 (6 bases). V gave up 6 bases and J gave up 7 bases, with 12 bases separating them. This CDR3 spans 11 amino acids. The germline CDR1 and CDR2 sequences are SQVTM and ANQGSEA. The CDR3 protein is CSVPKDSEAFF. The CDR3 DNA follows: TGCAGCGTCCCTAAGGACAGTGAAGCTTTCTTT.

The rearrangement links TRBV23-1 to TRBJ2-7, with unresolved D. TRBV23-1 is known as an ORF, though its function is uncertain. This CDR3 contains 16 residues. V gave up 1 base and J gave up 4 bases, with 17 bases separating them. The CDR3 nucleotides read TGCGCCAGCAGTCAATTTTTGAGGTTTACTATTTACGAGCAGTACTTC. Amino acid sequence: CASSQFLRFTIYEQYF.

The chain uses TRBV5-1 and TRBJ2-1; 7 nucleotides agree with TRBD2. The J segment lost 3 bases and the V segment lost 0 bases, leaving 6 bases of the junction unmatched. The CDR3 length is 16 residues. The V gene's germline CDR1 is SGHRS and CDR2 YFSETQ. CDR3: CASSLEAGGSYNEQFF. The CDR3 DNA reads TGCGCCAGCAGCTTGGAGGCTGGCGGGAGCTACAATGAGCAGTTCTTC.

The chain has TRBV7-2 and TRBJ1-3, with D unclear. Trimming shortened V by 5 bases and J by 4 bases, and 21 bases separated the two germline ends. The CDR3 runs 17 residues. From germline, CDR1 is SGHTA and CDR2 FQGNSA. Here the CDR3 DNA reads TGTGCCAGCAGCATAAAACCGGGATCCGACGGCGGAAACACCATATATTTT. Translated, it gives CASSIKPGSDGGNTIYF.

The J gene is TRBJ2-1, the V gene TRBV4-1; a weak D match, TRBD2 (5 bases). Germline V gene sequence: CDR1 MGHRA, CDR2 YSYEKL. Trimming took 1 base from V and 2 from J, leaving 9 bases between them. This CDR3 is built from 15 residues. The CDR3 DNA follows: TGCGCCAGCAGCCAAGGACTCGGGACCTACAATGAGCAGTTCTTC. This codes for CASSQGLGTYNEQFF.

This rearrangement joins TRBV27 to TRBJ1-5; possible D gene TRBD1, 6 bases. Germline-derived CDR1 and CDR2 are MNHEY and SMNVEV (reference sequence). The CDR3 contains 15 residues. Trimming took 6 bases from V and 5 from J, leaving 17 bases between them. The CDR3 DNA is TGTGCCAGCAGCGCTGATAGGGGGGGGGATCAGCCCCAGCATTTT. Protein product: CASSADRGGDQPQHF.

In nucleotides, the CDR3 is TGTGCCAGCAGCCCCACTACCCTCTCCTACAATGAGCAGTTCTTC. It yields the protein CASSPTTLSYNEQFF. The V and J genes are TRBV7-9 and TRBJ2-1; no reliable D call. Germline lookup yields CDR1 SEHNR and CDR2 FQNEAQ (reference sequence). The CDR3 runs 15 residues. Between the trimmed V and J ends, which lost 5 bases and 0 bases, there was a span of 11 bases.

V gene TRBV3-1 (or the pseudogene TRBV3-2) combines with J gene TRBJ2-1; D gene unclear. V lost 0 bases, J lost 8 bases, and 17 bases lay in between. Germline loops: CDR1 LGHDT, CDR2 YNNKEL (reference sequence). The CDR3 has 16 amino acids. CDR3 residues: CASSQEQRIGSDEQFF. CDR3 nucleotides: TGTGCCAGCAGCCAAGAACAACGGATCGGGTCGGATGAGCAGTTCTTC.

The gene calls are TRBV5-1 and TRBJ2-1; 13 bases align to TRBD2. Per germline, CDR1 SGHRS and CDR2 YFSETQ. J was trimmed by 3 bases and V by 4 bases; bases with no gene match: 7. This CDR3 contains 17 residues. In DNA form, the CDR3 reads TGCGCCAGCAGCAGGGAAACTAGCGGGAGGGGCTACAATGAGCAGTTCTTC. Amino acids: CASSRETSGRGYNEQFF.

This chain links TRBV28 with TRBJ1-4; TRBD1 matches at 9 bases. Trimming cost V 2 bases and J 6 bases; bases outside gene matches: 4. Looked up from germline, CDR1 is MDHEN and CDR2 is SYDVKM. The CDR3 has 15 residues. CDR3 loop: CASSLTGGRYEKLFF. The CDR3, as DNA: TGTGCCAGCAGTTTAACAGGGGGCAGGTATGAAAAACTGTTTTTT.

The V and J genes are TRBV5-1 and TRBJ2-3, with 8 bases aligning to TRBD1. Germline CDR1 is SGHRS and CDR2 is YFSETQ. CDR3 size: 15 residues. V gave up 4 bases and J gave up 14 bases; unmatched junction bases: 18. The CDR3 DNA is TGCGCCAGCAGCCCGGACAGGGCTCTGAATACGCAGTTGTATTTT. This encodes CASSPDRALNTQLYF.

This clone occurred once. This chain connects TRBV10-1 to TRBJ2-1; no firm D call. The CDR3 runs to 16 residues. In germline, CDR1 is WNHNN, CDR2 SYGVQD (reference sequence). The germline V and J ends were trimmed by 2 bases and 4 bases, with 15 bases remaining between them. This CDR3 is CASSERKAGRYNEQFF. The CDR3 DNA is TGCGCCAGCAGTGAGAGAAAGGCTGGGCGTTACAATGAGCAGTTCTTC.

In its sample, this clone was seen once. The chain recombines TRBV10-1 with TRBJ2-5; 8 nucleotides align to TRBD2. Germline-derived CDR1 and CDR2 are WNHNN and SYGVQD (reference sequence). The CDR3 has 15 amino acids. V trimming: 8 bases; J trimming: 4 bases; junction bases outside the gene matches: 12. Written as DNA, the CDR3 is TGCGCCAGCTCCGAAGGTAGCGGGATGAGAGAGACCCAGTACTTC. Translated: CASSEGSGMRETQYF.

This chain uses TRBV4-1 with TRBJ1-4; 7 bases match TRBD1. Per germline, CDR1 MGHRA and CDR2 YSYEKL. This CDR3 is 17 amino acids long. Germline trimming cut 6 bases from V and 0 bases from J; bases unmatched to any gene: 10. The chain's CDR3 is CASSYTGQPSTNEKLFF. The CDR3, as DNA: TGCGCCAGCAGTTACACGGGACAGCCCTCAACTAATGAAAAACTGTTTTTT.

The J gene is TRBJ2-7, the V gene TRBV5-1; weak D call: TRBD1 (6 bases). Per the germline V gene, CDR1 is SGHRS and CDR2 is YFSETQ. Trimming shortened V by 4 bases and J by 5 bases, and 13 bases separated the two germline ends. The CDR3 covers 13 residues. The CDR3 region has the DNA TGCGCCAGCAGCGTAGGACAGAGCCACGAGCAGTACTTC. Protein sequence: CASSVGQSHEQYF.

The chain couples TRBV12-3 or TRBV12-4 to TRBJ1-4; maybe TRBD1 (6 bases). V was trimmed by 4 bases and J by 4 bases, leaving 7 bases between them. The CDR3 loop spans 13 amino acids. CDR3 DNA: TGTGCCAGCAGTTCACAGGGTAATGAAAAACTGTTTTTT. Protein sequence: CASSSQGNEKLFF.

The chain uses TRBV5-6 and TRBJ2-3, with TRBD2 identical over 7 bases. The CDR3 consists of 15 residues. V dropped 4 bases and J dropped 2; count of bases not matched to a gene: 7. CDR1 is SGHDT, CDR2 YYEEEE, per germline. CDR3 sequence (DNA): TGTGCCAGCAGCGGCGGAGCGGGAACCACAGATACGCAGTATTTT. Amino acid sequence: CASSGGAGTTDTQYF.

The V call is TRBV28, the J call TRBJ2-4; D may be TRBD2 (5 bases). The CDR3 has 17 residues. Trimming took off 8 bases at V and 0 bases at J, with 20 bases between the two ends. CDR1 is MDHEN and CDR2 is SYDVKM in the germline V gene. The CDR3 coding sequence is TGTGCCAGCCGCAGACCAGCCGGGGAACTAGCCAAAAACATTCAGTACTTC. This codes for CASRRPAGELAKNIQYF.

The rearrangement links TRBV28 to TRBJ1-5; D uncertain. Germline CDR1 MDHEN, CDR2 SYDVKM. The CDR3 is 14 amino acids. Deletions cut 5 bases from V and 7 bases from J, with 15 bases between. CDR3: CASSGGGAKQPQHF. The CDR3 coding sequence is TGTGCCAGCAGTGGTGGCGGAGCGAAACAGCCCCAGCATTTT.

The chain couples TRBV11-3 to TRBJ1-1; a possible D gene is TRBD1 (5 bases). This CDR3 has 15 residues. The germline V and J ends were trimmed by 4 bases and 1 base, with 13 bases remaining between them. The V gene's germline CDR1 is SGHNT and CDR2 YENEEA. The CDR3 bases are TGTGCCAGCAGCTCAAGGGGAGGAGGGAACACTGAAGCTTTCTTT. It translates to CASSSRGGGNTEAFF.